This T cell receptor (beta chain) derives from a study of CD8 T cells in Susac syndrome. RNA totalling about 0.5 to 1 ug underwent reverse transcription with random hexamers. TCRdb re-analysed the immunoSEQ multiplex PCR reads in MiXCR, keeping a single row per CDR3 protein. The sample yields 95,000 to 150,000 distinct CDR3 sequences, nearly 96% seen once. Patients with Susac syndrome fulfilled recently defined diagnostic criteria for definite or probable disease. V dropped 6 bases and J dropped 7; count of bases not matched to a gene: 11. The CDR3 loop spans 14 amino acids. Germline V gene sequence: CDR1 DFQATT, CDR2 SNEGSKA (reference sequence).

The origin of this receptor is a human donor with Susac syndrome. V usage is TRBV20-1 and J usage is TRBJ2-1; 8 positions agree with TRBD1. The sample consisted of CD4+ T cells from PBMCs. The CDR3 DNA is TGCAGTGCCCAATCGGGACAGGTTAGGAATGAGCAGTTCTTC. This gives the protein CSAQSGQVRNEQFF.